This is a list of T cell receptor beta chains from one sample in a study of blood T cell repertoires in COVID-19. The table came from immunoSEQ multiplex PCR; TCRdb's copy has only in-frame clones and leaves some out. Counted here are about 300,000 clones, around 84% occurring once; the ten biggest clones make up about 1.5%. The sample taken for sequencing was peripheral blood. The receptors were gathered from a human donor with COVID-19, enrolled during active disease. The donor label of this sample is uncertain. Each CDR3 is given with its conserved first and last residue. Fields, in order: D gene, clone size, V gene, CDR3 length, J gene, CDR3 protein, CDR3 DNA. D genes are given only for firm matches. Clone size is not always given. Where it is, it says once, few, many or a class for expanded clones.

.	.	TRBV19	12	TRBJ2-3	CASSPGGDTQYF	TGTGCCAGTAGTCCCGGGGGAGATACGCAGTATTTT
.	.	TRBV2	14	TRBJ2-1	CASSVGRILGEQFF	TGTGCCAGCAGTGTCGGGAGAATTCTGGGGGAGCAGTTCTTC
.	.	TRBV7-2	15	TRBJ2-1	CASLPLVFPYNEQFF	TGTGCCAGCCTACCACTTGTTTTTCCCTACAATGAGCAGTTCTTC
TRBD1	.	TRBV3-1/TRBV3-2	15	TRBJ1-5	CASSQASGTVQPQHF	TGTGCCAGCAGCCAGGCCTCCGGGACAGTCCAGCCCCAGCATTTT
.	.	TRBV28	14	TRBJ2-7	CASNSEERSYEQYF	TGTGCCAGCAACTCAGAGGAAAGGTCCTACGAGCAGTACTTC
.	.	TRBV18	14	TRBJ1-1	CASSPPTTGTEAFF	TGTGCCAGCTCACCACCTACTACGGGGACTGAAGCTTTCTTT
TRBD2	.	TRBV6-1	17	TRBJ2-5	CASSGSGLAGGRQTQYF	TGTGCCAGCAGTGGGTCGGGACTAGCGGGAGGGCGCCAGACCCAGTACTTC
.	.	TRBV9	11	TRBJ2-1	CASSFRDEQFF	TGTGCCAGCAGCTTTAGAGATGAGCAGTTCTTC
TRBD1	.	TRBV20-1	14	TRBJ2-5	CSASLGGDQETQYF	TGCAGTGCTAGTTTAGGGGGCGATCAAGAGACCCAGTACTTC
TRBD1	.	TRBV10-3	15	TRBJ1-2	CAISEPKDRNYGYTF	TGTGCCATCAGTGAACCTAAGGACAGGAACTATGGCTACACCTTC
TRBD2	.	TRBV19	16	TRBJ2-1	CASSLGTSGSGDEQFF	TGTGCCAGTAGTCTCGGGACTAGCGGGAGTGGGGATGAGCAGTTCTTC
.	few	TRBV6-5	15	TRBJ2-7	CASSYSKGPAGEQYF	TGTGCCAGCAGTTACTCGAAGGGGCCTGCGGGGGAGCAGTACTTC
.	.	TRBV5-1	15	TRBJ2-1	CASRRDNKIDNEQFF	TGCGCCAGCAGACGGGACAACAAGATCGACAATGAGCAGTTCTTC
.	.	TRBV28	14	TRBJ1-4	CASSLRGIGEKLFF	TGTGCCAGCAGTTTAAGAGGGATTGGGGAAAAACTGTTTTTT
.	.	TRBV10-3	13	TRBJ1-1	CAISGPVNTEAFF	TGTGCCATCAGTGGTCCAGTGAACACTGAAGCTTTCTTT
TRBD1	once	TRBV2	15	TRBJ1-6	CATSTGDSYNSPLHF	TGTGCCACCTCGACAGGGGACTCCTATAATTCACCCCTCCACTTT
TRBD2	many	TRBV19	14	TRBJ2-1	CASSMIQTSERQFF	TGTGCCAGTAGTATGATTCAGACTAGCGAACGCCAGTTCTTC